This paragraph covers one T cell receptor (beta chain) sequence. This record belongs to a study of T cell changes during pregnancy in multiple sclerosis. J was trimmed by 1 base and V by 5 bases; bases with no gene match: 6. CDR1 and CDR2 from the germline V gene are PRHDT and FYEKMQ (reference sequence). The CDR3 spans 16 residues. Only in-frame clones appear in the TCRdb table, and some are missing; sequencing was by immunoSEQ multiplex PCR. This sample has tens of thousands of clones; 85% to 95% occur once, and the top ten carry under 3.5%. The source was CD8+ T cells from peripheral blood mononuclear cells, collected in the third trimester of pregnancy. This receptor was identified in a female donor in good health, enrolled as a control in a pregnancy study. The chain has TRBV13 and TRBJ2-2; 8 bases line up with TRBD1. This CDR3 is CASSLGGQVNTGELFF. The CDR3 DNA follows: TGTGCCAGCAGCCTCGGGGGACAGGTGAACACCGGGGAGCTGTTTTTT.